One T cell receptor beta chain is described in this entry. Its antigen is currently unknown. Some clones are missing from TCRdb's copy, which holds only in-frame ones; the method was immunoSEQ multiplex PCR. This table holds about 120,000 clones, roughly nine tenths found once. This record belongs to a study of T cell responses to AZD1222 COVID-19 vaccine. Trimming shortened V by 4 bases and J by 0 bases, and 16 bases separated the two germline ends. The CDR3 has 17 residues. Findings and caveats of the study: Clonal diversity was possibly underestimated; the donors were predominantly white British and more often female. Only 5 or 6 AZD1222 recipients tested seropositive at baseline. Vaccine-associated CD4 TCRs ranged over spike, dominating at 160-218 and 743-854.

J is TRBJ1-3 and V is TRBV23-1; D is ambiguous. TRBV23-1 is sorted into the ORF group, with uncertain function. The specimen was peripheral blood, collected on day 0 of AZD1222 vaccination. The clonotype comes from an adult in good health. CDR3 amino acids: CASSPLTRSSSGNTIYF. The CDR3 nucleotides read TGCGCCAGCAGTCCACTAACCAGGTCCTCCTCTGGAAACACCATATATTTT.